These 13 T cell receptor beta chains were all obtained from the same sample, sequenced in a study of CD8 T cells in Susac syndrome. RNA was extracted with the RNeasy kit, and a quantity of roughly 0.5 to 1 ug was reverse transcribed using random hexamers. TCRdb re-derived calls from the immunoSEQ multiplex PCR reads in MiXCR, one entry per CDR3 protein. The table shows roughly 130,000 distinct CDR3 sequences, with 96% occurring only once. Sequencing was carried out using CD4+ T cells from PBMCs. The receptors come from a human donor with Susac syndrome.

The chain employs TRBV27 and TRBJ2-6; D uncertain. The CDR3 covers 17 residues. Germline values: CDR1 MNHEY, CDR2 SMNVEV (reference sequence). Trimming cost V 5 bases and J 0 bases, with 14 bases left between them. CDR3 region: CASSTVRPTSGANVLTF. As DNA, the CDR3 is TGTGCCAGCAGTACCGTGAGACCGACCTCTGGGGCCAACGTCCTGACTTTC.

This chain connects TRBV7-9 to TRBJ2-1, with D hard to call. V lost 3 bases and J 4 bases, leaving 7 bases between the germline ends. Germline loops: CDR1 SEHNR, CDR2 FQNEAQ (reference sequence). The CDR3 consists of 13 residues. The CDR3 bases are TGTGCCAGCAGCTTGACCGAGTACAATGAGCAGTTCTTC. Translated: CASSLTEYNEQFF.

The genes are TRBV29-1 and TRBJ1-1; a possible D gene is TRBD1 (5 bases). CDR1 SQVTM and CDR2 ANQGSEA come from the germline V gene. V was shortened by 5 bases and J by 8 bases, with 12 bases between the two germline ends. The CDR3 is 11 residues long. The CDR3 spells CSVMGHREAFF. In DNA, the CDR3 is TGCAGCGTTATGGGGCACCGCGAAGCTTTCTTT.

This sequence joins TRBV5-4 and TRBJ2-2, with 11 bases identical to TRBD2. The length of the CDR3 is 16 residues. J lost 3 bases, V lost 4 bases, and 5 bases had no gene match. CDR1 and CDR2 from the germline V gene are SGHNT and YYREEE (reference sequence). CDR3 sequence reads: CASSPGTSGHTGELFF. The CDR3 DNA follows: TGTGCCAGCAGCCCCGGGACTAGCGGTCACACCGGGGAGCTGTTTTTT.

J is TRBJ1-1 and V is TRBV15, with a tentative D call TRBD1 (5 bases). The germline V and J ends were trimmed by 2 bases and 0 bases, with 10 bases remaining between them. Germline-derived CDR1 and CDR2 are LNHNV and YYDKDF (reference sequence). This CDR3 comprises 15 residues. CDR3 residues: CATSRPGTLNTEAFF. CDR3 in DNA: TGTGCCACCAGCAGACCGGGGACTCTGAACACTGAAGCTTTCTTT. Together with reference TRBV15 and TRBJ1-1, the CDR3 gives the full variable domain: DAMVIQNPRYQVTQFGKPVTLSCSQTLNHNVMYWYQQKSSQAPKLLFHYYDKDFNNEADTPDNFQSRRPNTSFCFLDIRSPGLGDTAMYLCATSRPGTLNTEAFFGQGTRLTVV.

The genes are TRBV24-1 and TRBJ2-1; 8 bases are a match to TRBD2. This CDR3 has 12 residues. V gave up 12 bases and J gave up 12 bases; unmatched junction bases: 12. From germline, CDR1 is KGHDR and CDR2 SFDVKD. The CDR3 here is CASTSGSGLQFF. Written as DNA, the CDR3 is TGTGCCTCAACTAGCGGAAGCGGCTTGCAGTTCTTC.

The chain uses TRBV7-9 and TRBJ2-6; the match to TRBD1 covers 7 bases. V was clipped by 6 bases and J by 4 bases; unmatched bases: 6. From germline, CDR1 is SEHNR and CDR2 FQNEAQ (reference sequence). The CDR3 loop spans 15 amino acids. CDR3 sequence: CASSTGVPGANVLTF. The CDR3 DNA reads TGTGCCAGCAGTACAGGGGTCCCAGGGGCCAACGTCCTGACTTTC.

This rearrangement joins TRBV7-3 to TRBJ1-1; 7 bases are shared with TRBD1. CDR3 size: 13 residues. Germline loops: CDR1 SGHTA, CDR2 FQGTGA. J was trimmed by 11 bases and V by 3 bases; bases with no gene match: 9. The CDR3 coding sequence is TGTGCCAGCAGCTTCGGGGGAACAGGGGAGGCTTTCTTT. Its protein product is CASSFGGTGEAFF. The variable domain in full, completed from reference TRBV7-3 and TRBJ1-1, reads GAGVSQTPSNKVTEKGKYVELRCDPISGHTALYWYRQSLGQGPEFLIYFQGTGAADDSGLPNDRFFAVRPEGSVSTLKIQRTERGDSAVYLCASSFGGTGEAFFGQGTRLTVV.

The chain is built from TRBV20-1 and TRBJ2-7; 9 bases are a match to TRBD2. This CDR3 has 14 residues. Germline CDR1 reads DFQATT; CDR2 reads SNEGSKA (reference sequence). V lost 3 bases to trimming and J lost 5 bases; unmatched junction nucleotides: 8. CDR3 DNA: TGCAGTGCTAGTGAGCTAGCGGGAAGCCACGAGCAGTACTTC. Protein sequence: CSASELAGSHEQYF.

The gene calls are TRBV20-1 and TRBJ2-3; TRBD2 matches at 9 bases. Germline V lookup: CDR1 DFQATT, CDR2 SNEGSKA (reference sequence). V dropped 5 bases and J dropped 7; count of bases not matched to a gene: 10. The CDR3 consists of 14 residues. CDR3 region: CSASPGLAGNTQYF. CDR3 DNA sequence: TGCAGTGCTTCCCCGGGACTAGCTGGAAATACGCAGTATTTT.

This clonotype was found once. The V gene is TRBV20-1, the J gene TRBJ1-2; 9 nucleotides align to TRBD1. CDR3 length: 16 residues. V trimming: 1 base; J trimming: 1 base; junction bases outside the gene matches: 7. Germline CDR1 reads DFQATT; CDR2 reads SNEGSKA (reference sequence). For the CDR3, the DNA is TGCAGTGCTAGAGTCCCGGGACAGGGACTTAACTATGGCTACACCTTC. It translates to CSARVPGQGLNYGYTF.

The chain employs TRBV15 and TRBJ2-7; TRBD1 matches 9 bases. V shed 0 bases and J 4 bases; nucleotides not matched to a gene: 4. The V gene's germline CDR1 is LNHNV and CDR2 YYDKDF (reference sequence). The CDR3 is 15 residues long. The CDR3 nucleotides read TGTGCCACCAGCAGAGATATTGACAGGGGGTACGAGCAGTACTTC. Translation: CATSRDIDRGYEQYF.

On this clonotype: The germline gene is not matched at one end of the junction; a read error may be the cause. The gene calls are TRBV20-1 and TRBJ2-1; perhaps D is TRBD1 or TRBD2 (5 bases each). The CDR3 covers 14 residues. Germline-derived CDR1 and CDR2 are DFQATT and SNEGSKA (reference sequence). The CDR3 reads CSVSWDRPNKEQFF. The CDR3 DNA is TGCAGTGTAAGCTGGGACCGACCTAACAAAGAGCAGTTCTTC.